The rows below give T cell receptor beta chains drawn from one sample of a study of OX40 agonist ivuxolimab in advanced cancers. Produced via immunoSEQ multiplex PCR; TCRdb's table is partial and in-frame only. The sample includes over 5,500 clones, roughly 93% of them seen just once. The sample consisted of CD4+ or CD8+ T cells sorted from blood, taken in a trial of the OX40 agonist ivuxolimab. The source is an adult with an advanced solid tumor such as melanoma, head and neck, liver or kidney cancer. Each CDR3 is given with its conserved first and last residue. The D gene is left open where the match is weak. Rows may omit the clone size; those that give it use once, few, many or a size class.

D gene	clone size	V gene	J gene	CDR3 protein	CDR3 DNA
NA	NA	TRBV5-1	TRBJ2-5	CASSLVAGPTQETQYF	TGCGCCAGCAGCTTGGTCGCCGGGCCCACCCAAGAGACCCAGTACTTC
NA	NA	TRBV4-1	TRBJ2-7	CASSQFRSSYEQYF	TGCGCCAGCAGCCAATTTAGGAGCTCCTACGAGCAGTACTTC
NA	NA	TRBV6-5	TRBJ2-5	CASSYEYSYQETQYF	TGTGCCAGCAGTTACGAATACTCGTACCAAGAGACCCAGTACTTC
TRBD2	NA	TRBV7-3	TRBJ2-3	CASSLSPSGTSGTDTQYF	TGTGCCAGCAGCTTAAGCCCCTCCGGGACTAGCGGCACAGATACGCAGTATTTT
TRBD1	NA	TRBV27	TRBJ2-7	CASSRSWDRGAYEQYF	TGTGCCAGCAGTAGGTCGTGGGACAGGGGGGCCTACGAGCAGTACTTC
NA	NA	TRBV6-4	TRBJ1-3	CASRGLTGHSGNTIYF	TGTGCCAGCAGAGGCCTGACGGGTCACTCTGGAAACACCATATATTTT
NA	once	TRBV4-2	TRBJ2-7	CASSQVWANPYEQYF	TGTGCCAGCAGCCAAGTCTGGGCGAACCCCTACGAGCAGTACTTC
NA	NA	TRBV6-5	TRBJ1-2	CASSWKQGYGYTF	TGTGCCAGCAGTTGGAAACAGGGATATGGCTACACCTTC
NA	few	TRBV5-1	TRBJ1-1	CASSFREGNTEAFF	TGCGCCAGCAGCTTTCGTGAGGGTAACACTGAAGCTTTCTTT
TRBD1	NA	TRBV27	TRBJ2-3	CATQPRDSVMFGADTQYF	TGTGCCACCCAACCACGGGACAGCGTCATGTTTGGGGCAGATACGCAGTATTTT
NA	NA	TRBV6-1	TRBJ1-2	CAIGTLAYGYTF	TGTGCCATCGGGACGTTGGCGTATGGCTACACCTTC
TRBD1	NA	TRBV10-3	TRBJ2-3	CAITSAQGAIDTQYF	TGTGCCATCACCTCGGCGCAGGGGGCAATAGATACGCAGTATTTT
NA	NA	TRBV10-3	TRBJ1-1	CAIGNRGEYTEAFF	TGTGCCATCGGCAATCGGGGGGAGTACACTGAAGCTTTCTTT
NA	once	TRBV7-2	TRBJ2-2	CASSLGMGAGELFF	TGTGCCAGCAGCTTAGGGATGGGAGCCGGGGAGCTGTTTTTT
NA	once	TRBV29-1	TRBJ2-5	CSSADETQYF	TGCAGCTCTGCCGATGAGACCCAGTACTTC
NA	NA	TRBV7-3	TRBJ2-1	CASSDSETTKSSYNEQFF	TGTGCCAGCAGCGATTCCGAGACTACCAAGAGCTCCTACAATGAGCAGTTCTTC
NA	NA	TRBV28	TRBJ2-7	CASSLLGTFSSYEQYF	TGTGCCAGTTCTCTCCTGGGGACATTTAGCTCCTACGAGCAGTACTTC
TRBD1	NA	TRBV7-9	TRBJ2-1	CASNDQGVSYNEQFF	TGTGCCAGCAATGACCAGGGGGTCTCCTACAATGAGCAGTTCTTC
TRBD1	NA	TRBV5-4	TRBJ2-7	CASSRQGAPYEQYF	TGTGCCAGCAGCCGACAGGGGGCCCCCTACGAGCAGTACTTC
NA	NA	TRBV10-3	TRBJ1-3	CAISESEWGFSGNTIYF	TGTGCCATCAGTGAGTCGGAGTGGGGCTTCTCTGGAAACACCATATATTTT
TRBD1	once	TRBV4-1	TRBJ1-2	CASSPQGDRDYGYTF	TGCGCCAGCAGCCCGCAGGGGGACAGAGATTATGGCTACACCTTC
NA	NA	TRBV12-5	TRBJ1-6	CASARVGSSYNSPLHF	TGTGCTAGTGCCCGTGTGGGGAGCTCCTATAATTCACCCCTCCACTTT
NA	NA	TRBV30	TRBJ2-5	CAWSILEIKRETQYF	TGTGCCTGGTCCATATTAGAGATTAAACGAGAGACCCAGTACTTC
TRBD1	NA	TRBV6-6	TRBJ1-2	CASSSPGGGGYTF	TGTGCCAGCAGTTCGCCAGGGGGCGGTGGCTACACCTTC
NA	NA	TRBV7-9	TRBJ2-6	CASSPAAIAVLTF	TGTGCCAGCAGCCCCGCTGCCATTGCCGTCCTGACTTTC
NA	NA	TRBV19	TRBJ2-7	CASSPAAGPIYEQYF	TGTGCCAGTAGTCCCGCGGCGGGGCCGATTTACGAGCAGTACTTC
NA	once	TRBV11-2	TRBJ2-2	CASSSLYTGELFF	TGTGCCAGCAGCTCCCTTTACACCGGGGAGCTGTTTTTT
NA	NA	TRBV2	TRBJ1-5	CASRLIPDQPQHF	TGTGCCAGCAGACTAATACCCGATCAGCCCCAGCATTTT
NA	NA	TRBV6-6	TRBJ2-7	CASEDRAYEQYF	TGTGCCAGCGAAGACAGAGCCTACGAGCAGTACTTC
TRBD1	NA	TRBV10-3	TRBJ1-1	CATRSLSTGGSGTEAFF	TGTGCCACCCGATCCCTCTCGACAGGGGGGTCGGGCACTGAAGCTTTCTTT
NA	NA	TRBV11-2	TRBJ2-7	CASSLSPGPGEQYF	TGTGCCAGCAGCTTAAGTCCAGGGCCGGGGGAGCAGTACTTC
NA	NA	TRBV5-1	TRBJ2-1	CASSSTGNSNEQFF	TGCGCCAGCAGCTCCACCGGGAACTCGAATGAGCAGTTCTTC
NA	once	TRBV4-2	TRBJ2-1	CASSQPQRYNEQFF	TGTGCCAGCAGCCAACCCCAGAGATACAATGAGCAGTTCTTC
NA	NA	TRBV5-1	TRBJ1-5	CASSLVPNNQPQHF	TGCGCCAGCAGCTTGGTCCCCAATAATCAGCCCCAGCATTTT
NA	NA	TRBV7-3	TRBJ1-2	CASSLGPSLGEGGYTF	TGTGCCAGCAGCCTCGGACCTTCTTTGGGGGAAGGTGGCTACACCTTC
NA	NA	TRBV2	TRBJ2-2	CASSEALGGRELFF	TGTGCCAGCAGTGAAGCGCTTGGGGGGAGGGAGCTGTTTTTT
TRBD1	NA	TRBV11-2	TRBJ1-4	CASSLGGTGGFEKLFF	TGTGCCAGCAGCTTAGGAGGGACAGGGGGTTTTGAAAAACTGTTTTTT
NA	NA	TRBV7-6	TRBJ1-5	CASSLIPLTAAGNQPQHF	TGTGCCAGCAGCTTAATCCCCTTGACGGCAGCGGGCAATCAGCCCCAGCATTTT
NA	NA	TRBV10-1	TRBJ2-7	CASGEGYEQYF	TGCGCCAGCGGTGAGGGATACGAGCAGTACTTC
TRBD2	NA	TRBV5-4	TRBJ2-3	CASSLEVTSGRDTQYF	TGTGCCAGCAGCTTGGAAGTGACTAGCGGTCGAGATACGCAGTATTTT
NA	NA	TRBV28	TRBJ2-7	CASSLRGYEQYF	TGTGCCAGCAGTTTACGAGGGTACGAGCAGTACTTC
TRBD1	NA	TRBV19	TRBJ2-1	CASSQKVGTGANEQFF	TGTGCCAGTAGCCAAAAGGTAGGGACAGGGGCGAATGAGCAGTTCTTC
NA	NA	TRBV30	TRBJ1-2	CAWSSGAGYTF	TGTGCCTGGAGTTCCGGTGCGGGCTACACCTTC
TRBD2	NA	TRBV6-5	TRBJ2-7	CVSSYSSGNYEQYF	TGTGTCAGCAGTTACTCTAGCGGAAACTACGAGCAGTACTTC
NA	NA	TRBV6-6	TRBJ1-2	CASSYSRVGSGYTF	TGTGCCAGCAGTTACTCTAGGGTAGGGAGCGGCTACACCTTC
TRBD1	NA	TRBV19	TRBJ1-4	CASSEDRGREKLFF	TGTGCCAGTAGTGAAGACAGGGGGCGCGAAAAACTGTTTTTT
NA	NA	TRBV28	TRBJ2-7	CASNGNPTYEQYF	TGTGCCAGCAACGGGAACCCAACCTACGAGCAGTACTTC
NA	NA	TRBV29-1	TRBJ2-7	CSVGVGYEQYF	TGCAGCGTTGGTGTCGGCTACGAGCAGTACTTC
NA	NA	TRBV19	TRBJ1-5	CASSTQGTQPQHF	TGTGCCAGTAGTACCCAGGGTACCCAGCCCCAGCATTTT